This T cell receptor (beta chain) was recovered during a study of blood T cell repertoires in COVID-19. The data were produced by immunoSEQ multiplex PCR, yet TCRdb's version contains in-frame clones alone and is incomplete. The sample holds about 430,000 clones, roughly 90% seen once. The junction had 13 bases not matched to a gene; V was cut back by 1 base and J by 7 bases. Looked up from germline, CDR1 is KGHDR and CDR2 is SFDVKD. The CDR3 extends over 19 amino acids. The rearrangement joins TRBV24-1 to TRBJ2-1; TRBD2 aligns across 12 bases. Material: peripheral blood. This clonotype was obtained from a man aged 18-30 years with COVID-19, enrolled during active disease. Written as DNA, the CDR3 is TGTGCCACCAGTGATTTATCACTAGCGGGAGGATTGAGCCCTAATGAGCAGTTCTTC. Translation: CATSDLSLAGGLSPNEQFF.